A single sample gave rise to the 32 T cell receptor beta chains below, sequenced in a study of chemoradiotherapy in HPV16-positive cancers. The method was immunoSEQ multiplex PCR; TCRdb's version includes in-frame clones alone and lacks a portion of them. The sample comprises 2,000 to 3,000 clones, 70% to 90% of which are singletons, and about 9% rests with the top ten. This specimen was tumor tissue, taken from a patient who underwent chemoradiotherapy. All receptors derive from a human donor with HPV-associated anogenital cancer.

The chain links TRBV11-2 to TRBJ2-7; no definite D call. The CDR3 spans 13 residues. CDR1 is SGHAT, CDR2 FQNNGV, per germline. The V end lost 1 base, the J end lost 2 bases, and 6 bases lay between the germline ends. The CDR3 here is CASSLGQTYEQYV. The CDR3 DNA reads as TGTGCCAGCAGCTTAGGGCAGACCTACGAGCAGTACGTC.

In this sample, this clone turned up a few times. V is TRBV4-1 and J is TRBJ1-1, with TRBD1 matching 8 bases. From germline, CDR1 is MGHRA and CDR2 YSYEKL. The J segment lost 3 bases and the V segment lost 1 base, leaving 1 base of the junction unmatched. The CDR3 sequence is 14 residues long. The CDR3 is CASSQVDRDTEAFF. The CDR3 coding sequence is TGCGCCAGCAGCCAAGTGGACAGGGACACTGAAGCTTTCTTT.

The chain links TRBV11-2 to TRBJ1-3, with a possible D match to TRBD1 (6 bases). V shed 10 bases and J shed 4 bases, with 11 bases lying between them. This CDR3 contains 12 residues. Germline CDR1 reads SGHAT; CDR2 reads FQNNGV. CDR3 sequence reads: CAILQGGNTIYF. The CDR3 coding sequence is TGTGCCATTCTACAGGGAGGAAACACCATATATTTT.

The chain links TRBV6-6 to TRBJ1-1; a weak D match, TRBD1 (5 bases). The CDR3 loop spans 16 amino acids. Looked up from germline, CDR1 is MNHNY and CDR2 is SVGAGI (reference sequence). The V end was cut by 1 base, the J end by 0 bases, with 12 bases between. The CDR3 spells CASSYWQGRMNTEAFF. As DNA, the CDR3 is TGTGCCAGCAGTTACTGGCAGGGCCGGATGAACACTGAAGCTTTCTTT.

This clone was seen only a few times. The chain couples TRBV6-5 to TRBJ2-1, with D perhaps TRBD1 (6 bases). The V end was cut by 1 base, the J end by 9 bases, with 7 bases between. CDR1 MNHEY and CDR2 SVGAGI come from the germline V gene. The CDR3 covers 12 residues. The CDR3 nucleotides read TGTGCCAGCAGTTACTTAGGGGGTGAGCAGTTCTTC. Its translation is CASSYLGGEQFF.

A few counts support this clone. The rearrangement uses TRBV11-1 and TRBJ1-4, with unresolved D. Germline CDR1 and CDR2: SGHAT and FQDESV (reference sequence). CDR3 length: 13 residues. V gave up 3 bases and J gave up 4 bases, with 6 bases separating them. CDR3 loop: CASSLGLNEKLFF. CDR3 nucleotides: TGTGCCAGCAGCTTGGGTCTTAATGAAAAACTGTTTTTT.

The chain recombines TRBV27 with TRBJ2-6; TRBD1 matches 9 bases. The CDR3 totals 19 residues. Germline CDR1 and CDR2: MNHEY and SMNVEV (reference sequence). V dropped 2 bases and J dropped 0; count of bases not matched to a gene: 8. In DNA form, the CDR3 reads TGTGCCAGCAGTTTACGTAGCCGGGACAGGGCCTCTGGGGCCAACGTCCTGACTTTC. This codes for CASSLRSRDRASGANVLTF.

This chain connects TRBV7-2 to TRBJ2-3; no definite D call. The germline V gene encodes CDR1 SGHTA and CDR2 FQGNSA. The ends were cut back, 1 base at V and 2 bases at J, with 7 bases in the middle. This CDR3 contains 14 residues. The DNA for the CDR3 is TGTGCCAGCAGCTTAGTACGGAACACAGATACGCAGTATTTT. Its translation is CASSLVRNTDTQYF.

DNA for the CDR3: TGCAGCGTCGGCAGGGGCAAGATGAACACTGAAGCTTTCTTT. Translation: CSVGRGKMNTEAFF. The chain is built from TRBV29-1 and TRBJ1-1; D perhaps matches TRBD1 (6 bases). The CDR3 contains 14 residues. The V gene lost 6 bases and the J gene lost 0 bases, with 14 bases spanning the gap. Germline CDR1 and CDR2: SQVTM and ANQGSEA.

The chain carries TRBV5-1 and TRBJ1-1, with D perhaps TRBD1 (6 bases). From germline, CDR1 is SGHRS and CDR2 YFSETQ. V lost 6 bases to trimming and J lost 1 base, with 16 bases between them. CDR3 size: 15 residues. CDR3 loop: CASNEGDFWNTEAFF. In DNA form, the CDR3 reads TGCGCCAGCAATGAGGGGGATTTTTGGAACACTGAAGCTTTCTTT.

The J gene is TRBJ2-3, the V gene TRBV2, with no clear D. The CDR3 extends over 12 amino acids. V shed 6 bases and J shed 0 bases, with 4 bases lying between them. Germline V gene lookup returns CDR1 SNHLY and CDR2 FYNNEI. DNA of the CDR3: TGTGCCAGCAGGAGAAGCACAGATACGCAGTATTTT. Protein sequence: CASRRSTDTQYF.

J is TRBJ2-3 and V is TRBV7-9, with 10 bases identical to TRBD2. CDR1 is SEHNR, CDR2 FQNEAQ, per germline (reference sequence). Unmatched junction bases numbered 3, after V lost 2 bases and J lost 4 bases. CDR3 size: 15 residues. CDR3 DNA sequence: TGTGCCAGCAGCTTAACAGCGGGAGGGCCAGATACGCAGTATTTT. Residues: CASSLTAGGPDTQYF.

This chain uses TRBV11-2 with TRBJ2-5, with 8 bases fitting TRBD1. The V and J ends lost 5 bases and 5 bases, in that order; junction bases with no gene match: 7. The CDR3 covers 14 residues. Germline lookup yields CDR1 SGHAT and CDR2 FQNNGV. The CDR3 bases are TGTGCCAGCAGCCGTTCGACAGGGGTGGAGACCCAGTACTTC. Residues: CASSRSTGVETQYF.

This chain links TRBV2 with TRBJ1-4; D unresolved. The germline CDR1 and CDR2 sequences are SNHLY and FYNNEI. The V gene lost 0 bases and the J gene lost 3 bases, with 11 bases spanning the gap. The CDR3 is 16 residues long. The CDR3 bases are TGTGCCAGCAGTGAAGCGCTCAGGTCCTCTAATGAAAAACTGTTTTTT. Translated: CASSEALRSSNEKLFF.

V usage is TRBV7-2 and J usage is TRBJ2-3; D is undetermined. V lost 0 bases, J lost 2 bases, and 9 bases lay in between. The CDR3 has 15 residues. Looked up from germline, CDR1 is SGHTA and CDR2 is FQGNSA. The CDR3 sequence: CASSLAYLTTDTQYF. In DNA form, the CDR3 reads TGTGCCAGCAGCTTAGCCTATCTTACCACAGATACGCAGTATTTT.

This clone was picked up a small number of times. The chain links TRBV2 to TRBJ2-3; 9 bases align to TRBD2. This CDR3 has 15 amino acids. Looked up from germline, CDR1 is SNHLY and CDR2 is FYNNEI. Unmatched junction bases numbered 4, after V lost 5 bases and J lost 1 base. CDR3 sequence: CASSLAGARTDTQYF. The CDR3 DNA sequence: TGTGCCAGCAGTTTAGCGGGGGCCCGCACAGATACGCAGTATTTT.

The DNA for the CDR3 is TGCGCCAGCAGCTTGGAACGAATCCGGGATGAGCAGTTCTTC. Its translation: CASSLERIRDEQFF. This rearrangement joins TRBV5-1 to TRBJ2-1; no reliable D call. Germline lookup yields CDR1 SGHRS and CDR2 YFSETQ. This CDR3 is 14 amino acids long. V lost 0 bases and J 8 bases, leaving 12 bases between the germline ends.

V usage is TRBV2 and J usage is TRBJ1-2; D call uncertain. The CDR3 consists of 10 residues. Germline V gives CDR1 SNHLY, CDR2 FYNNEI. V lost 1 base, J lost 8 bases, and 2 bases lay in between. For the CDR3, the DNA is TGTGCCAGCAGTGAAGGGGGCTACACCTTC. It codes for CASSEGGYTF.

DNA for the CDR3: TGTGCCAGCAGCTTAGACTGGCAGGGAGGGCAAGAGACCCAGTACTTC. Protein product: CASSLDWQGGQETQYF. This sequence joins TRBV11-1 and TRBJ2-5; 7 nucleotides line up with TRBD2. V shed 1 base and J 2 bases; nucleotides not matched to a gene: 7. The CDR3 spans 16 residues. Germline CDR1 and CDR2: SGHAT and FQDESV (reference sequence).

This clone was picked up a small number of times. The CDR3 protein is CSVAPPGNYQGYTF. The DNA of the CDR3 is TGCAGCGTTGCCCCGCCCGGGAACTATCAAGGCTACACCTTC. This rearrangement joins TRBV29-1 to TRBJ1-2; D is undetermined. CDR1 and CDR2 (germline): SQVTM, ANQGSEA. This CDR3 region has 14 residues. V shed 4 bases and J shed 8 bases, with 20 bases lying between them.

This sequence joins TRBV28 and TRBJ2-5, with 10 bases fitting TRBD2. The V segment lost 8 bases and the J segment 4 bases; nucleotides outside the gene matches: 4. The CDR3 totals 13 residues. In germline, CDR1 is MDHEN, CDR2 SYDVKM. For the CDR3, the DNA is TGTGCCAGCGAGCGGGGGGGGAGAGAGACCCAGTACTTC. Translating it yields CASERGGRETQYF.

The V and J genes are TRBV6-1 and TRBJ1-1; D remains unclear. V was pared by 0 bases and J by 3 bases, with 11 bases between. This CDR3 contains 15 residues. Germline lookup yields CDR1 MNHNS and CDR2 SASEGT. Here the CDR3 DNA reads TGTGCCAGCAGTGAAGCGTGGGCAGGTTACACTGAAGCTTTCTTT. It yields the protein CASSEAWAGYTEAFF.

The chain couples TRBV29-1 to TRBJ1-1; tentatively, D is TRBD1 (5 bases). This CDR3 is built from 15 residues. V shed 0 bases and J shed 1 base, with 12 bases lying between them. CDR1 is SQVTM and CDR2 is ANQGSEA in the germline V gene. The DNA for the CDR3 is TGCAGCGTTGAAGAAGGGAGCAGGGCGAACACTGAAGCTTTCTTT. Translation: CSVEEGSRANTEAFF.

The chain uses TRBV5-1 and TRBJ2-7; D is uncertain. Trimming left V 4 bases short and J 1 base short, with 18 bases between. The CDR3 loop spans 16 amino acids. In germline, CDR1 is SGHRS, CDR2 YFSETQ. DNA for the CDR3: TGCGCCAGCAGCCTCCTCCCCCACGACGAATCCTACGAGCAGTACTTC. Its protein product is CASSLLPHDESYEQYF.

This chain uses TRBV7-2 with TRBJ2-5; no reliable D call. The ends were cut back, 6 bases at V and 1 base at J, with 6 bases in the middle. Per the germline V gene, CDR1 is SGHTA and CDR2 is FQGNSA. The CDR3 sequence is 12 residues long. CDR3 coding DNA: TGTGCCAGCAGAGCAGGCCAAGAGACCCAGTACTTC. This codes for CASRAGQETQYF.

The chain links TRBV5-4 to TRBJ2-4; D remains ambiguous. This CDR3 comprises 15 residues. Trimming removed 0 bases from V and 0 bases from J, with 7 bases in between. Looked up from germline, CDR1 is SGHNT and CDR2 is YYREEE (reference sequence). This CDR3 is CASSLDLPAKNIQYF. DNA of the CDR3: TGTGCCAGCAGCTTGGATCTACCAGCCAAAAACATTCAGTACTTC.

This clone was detected only a few times. This chain links TRBV2 with TRBJ1-2; no clear D. V was shortened by 7 bases and J by 6 bases, with 12 bases between the two germline ends. There are 12 residues in the CDR3. In germline, CDR1 is SNHLY, CDR2 FYNNEI. The CDR3 DNA reads as TGTGCCAGCATCGAGGGAGTCGATGGCTACACCTTC. Encoded protein: CASIEGVDGYTF.

This clone was counted between two and nine times. This chain joins TRBV19 and TRBJ1-5; 10 nucleotides align to TRBD1. Losses at the gene ends were 9 bases for V and 2 bases for J; bases not matched to a gene: 4. The CDR3 consists of 14 residues. From germline, CDR1 is LNHDA and CDR2 SQIVND (reference sequence). The CDR3 DNA reads TGTGCCAGCACCGGGACAGGGGGCAATCAGCCCCAGCATTTT. This translates into CASTGTGGNQPQHF.

The table lists this clone with a count of one. The chain couples TRBV5-3 to TRBJ2-3, with TRBD2 matching 10 bases. TRBV5-3 is an open reading frame whose function is uncertain. The CDR3 consists of 18 residues. V was clipped by 2 bases and J by 4 bases; unmatched bases: 13. The DNA of the CDR3 is TGTGCCAGAAGCTTTCCTAGCGGGAGTGCGGGACCAGCAGATACGCAGTATTTT. Its protein is CARSFPSGSAGPADTQYF.

CDR3 sequence (DNA): TGTGCCAGTAGTGAAGACAGGGACCCCCAGCATTTT. Its protein product is CASSEDRDPQHF. The J gene is TRBJ1-5, the V gene TRBV19, with 7 bases lining up with TRBD1. This CDR3 has 12 amino acids. Germline values: CDR1 LNHDA, CDR2 SQIVND (reference sequence). Unmatched junction bases numbered 5, after V lost 5 bases and J lost 10 bases.

The rearrangement joins TRBV28 to TRBJ2-5; the D gene is possibly TRBD1 (6 bases). Germline assignment: CDR1 MDHEN and CDR2 SYDVKM. CDR3 size: 14 residues. Trimming left V 3 bases short and J 4 bases short, with 12 bases between. The DNA for the CDR3 is TGTGCCAGCAGTTTCCACAGGGTGGGAGAGACCCAGTACTTC. Encoded protein: CASSFHRVGETQYF. Using reference TRBV28 and TRBJ2-5 for the parts outside the CDR3, the full variable domain is DVKVTQSSRYLVKRTGEKVFLECVQDMDHENMFWYRQDPGLGLRLIYFSYDVKMKEKGDIPEGYSVSREKKERFSLILESASTNQTSMYLCASSFHRVGETQYFGPGTRLLVL.

This clone came up once. The rearrangement joins TRBV4-1 to TRBJ1-1, with D possibly TRBD1 on 6 matching bases. V lost 0 bases and J 5 bases, leaving 19 bases between the germline ends. Germline loops: CDR1 MGHRA, CDR2 YSYEKL. The CDR3 is made up of 17 amino acids. DNA of the CDR3: TGCGCCAGCAGCCAAGAGTGGTCAGGGTTGGGGGCAACTGAAGCTTTCTTT. As protein: CASSQEWSGLGATEAFF.